This TCR beta chain was sequenced for a study of cytomegalovirus exposure and HLA in healthy donors. PCR amplification relied on 60 Vbeta primers (plus 13 Jbeta primers). Generated by immunoSEQ multiplex PCR, the TCRdb table keeps only in-frame clones and is missing some. Found here are about 93,000 clones, about 79% of them singletons; the top ten hold about 3.8%. The study, taken as a whole, reports: With DRB1 most and HLA-C fewest, TCR association rates differed between HLA loci in a later analysis. When presence/absence was analysed, sequencing depth was taken to be roughly uniform across donors.

As to this clone: As yet, its antigen is unknown.

CDR1 and CDR2 from the germline V gene are SGHNT and YENEEA. Trimming removed 1 base from V and 1 base from J, with 7 bases in between. The CDR3 has 14 residues. The sequence came from a man aged 50 or older in good health and CMV-seronegative. J is TRBJ1-1 and V is TRBV11-3; D might be TRBD1 (6 bases). Material for sequencing was PBMCs. The CDR3 nucleotides are TGTGCCAGCAGCTTAGCACAGGGGAACACTGAAGCTTTCTTT. Amino acids: CASSLAQGNTEAFF.